This TCR beta chain was identified in a study of blood T cell repertoires in COVID-19. About the research overall: Sites in the United States, Italy and Spain provided acute and convalescent COVID-19 samples.

The Seattle patients, enrolled during active infection, were followed longitudinally. From germline, CDR1 is SNHLY and CDR2 FYNNEI. The CDR3 consists of 14 residues. Losses at the gene ends were 11 bases for V and 0 bases for J; bases not matched to a gene: 5. The method was immunoSEQ multiplex PCR; TCRdb's version includes in-frame clones alone and lacks a portion of them. The sample has hundreds of thousands of clones; roughly 89% are singletons. This chain links TRBV2 with TRBJ2-2, with TRBD2 matching 8 bases. What was sequenced was peripheral blood. The receptor comes from a man between 18 and 29 years old with COVID-19, enrolled during active disease. As DNA, the CDR3 is TGTGCCGGACGGGGACTAGCGAACACCGGGGAGCTGTTTTTT. It specifies CAGRGLANTGELFF.